A selection of T cell receptor beta chains follows, all from one sample in a study of beta chain features in type 1 diabetes. Measured with immunoSEQ multiplex PCR; TCRdb has only the in-frame clones, and not every one. This sample has roughly 290,000 clones, with roughly 8% found just once. Material: central memory CD4+ T cells from blood. These TCRs come from a woman under 30 in good health. CDR3s include the opening cysteine and the closing phenylalanine or tryptophan. Each record gives: clone size, CDR3 length, D gene, V gene, J gene, CDR3 protein, CDR3 DNA. The D gene is left open where the match is weak. Some rows have no size entry. The others give once, few or many, or a class for an expanded clone.

clone size: NA
CDR3 length: 17
D gene: TRBD1
V gene: TRBV7-9
J gene: TRBJ1-3
CDR3 protein: CASSLDRGYTAGNTIYF
CDR3 DNA: TGTGCCAGCAGCTTAGACAGGGGATACACGGCTGGAAACACCATATATTTT

clone size: NA
CDR3 length: 15
D gene: TRBD1
V gene: TRBV5-1
J gene: TRBJ2-5
CDR3 protein: CASEYTGGNQETQYF
CDR3 DNA: TGCGCCAGCGAGTATACAGGGGGCAATCAAGAGACCCAGTACTTC

clone size: NA
CDR3 length: 13
D gene: NA
V gene: TRBV27
J gene: TRBJ2-1
CDR3 protein: CASSVRSLAEQFF
CDR3 DNA: TGTGCCAGCAGCGTACGGTCTCTGGCTGAGCAGTTCTTC

clone size: NA
CDR3 length: 13
D gene: NA
V gene: TRBV7-8
J gene: TRBJ2-4
CDR3 protein: CASSYLGRDIQYF
CDR3 DNA: TGTGCCAGCAGCTACCTAGGTCGGGACATTCAGTACTTC

clone size: few
CDR3 length: 15
D gene: NA
V gene: TRBV10-3
J gene: TRBJ2-2
CDR3 protein: CAISPTGANTGELFF
CDR3 DNA: TGTGCCATCAGCCCGACAGGAGCGAACACCGGGGAGCTGTTTTTT

clone size: few
CDR3 length: 15
D gene: TRBD2
V gene: TRBV19
J gene: TRBJ2-7
CDR3 protein: CASSSPSGSIYEQYF
CDR3 DNA: TGTGCCAGTAGTTCCCCTAGCGGGAGTATCTACGAGCAGTACTTC

clone size: NA
CDR3 length: 14
D gene: NA
V gene: TRBV5-1
J gene: TRBJ2-7
CDR3 protein: CASSFGTSLYEQYF
CDR3 DNA: TGCGCCAGCAGCTTCGGGACATCCCTCTACGAGCAGTACTTC

clone size: NA
CDR3 length: 15
D gene: TRBD2
V gene: TRBV19
J gene: TRBJ2-5
CDR3 protein: CASSTKGTSGEAQYF
CDR3 DNA: TGTGCCAGTAGTACTAAAGGGACTAGCGGGGAGGCCCAGTACTTC

clone size: few
CDR3 length: 17
D gene: NA
V gene: TRBV18
J gene: TRBJ1-2
CDR3 protein: CASSPGRDLTANYGYTF
CDR3 DNA: TGTGCCAGCTCACCAGGTCGAGACTTGACAGCTAACTATGGCTACACCTTC

clone size: NA
CDR3 length: 16
D gene: TRBD2
V gene: TRBV2
J gene: TRBJ2-1
CDR3 protein: CASSEAGLAAYNEQFF
CDR3 DNA: TGTGCCAGCAGTGAAGCGGGACTAGCGGCCTACAATGAGCAGTTCTTC

clone size: NA
CDR3 length: 11
D gene: NA
V gene: TRBV2
J gene: TRBJ2-5
CDR3 protein: CASTGAETQYF
CDR3 DNA: TGTGCCAGCACAGGAGCGGAGACCCAGTACTTC

clone size: many
CDR3 length: 15
D gene: NA
V gene: TRBV7-3
J gene: TRBJ1-2
CDR3 protein: CASSSQPGGGYGYTF
CDR3 DNA: TGTGCCAGCAGCTCCCAACCGGGGGGCGGCTATGGCTACACCTTC

clone size: few
CDR3 length: 13
D gene: TRBD2
V gene: TRBV11-2
J gene: TRBJ2-5
CDR3 protein: CASRFSGGETQYF
CDR3 DNA: TGTGCCAGCAGATTTAGCGGGGGCGAGACCCAGTACTTC

clone size: NA
CDR3 length: 14
D gene: TRBD2
V gene: TRBV11-3
J gene: TRBJ2-2
CDR3 protein: CASRAGGDTGELFF
CDR3 DNA: TGTGCCAGTAGAGCGGGAGGGGACACCGGGGAGCTGTTTTTT

clone size: few
CDR3 length: 16
D gene: TRBD2
V gene: TRBV7-2
J gene: TRBJ2-3
CDR3 protein: CASSLGAGGNRDTQYF
CDR3 DNA: TGTGCCAGCAGCCTCGGAGCGGGAGGTAATAGAGATACGCAGTATTTT

clone size: few
CDR3 length: 16
D gene: TRBD2
V gene: TRBV6-6
J gene: TRBJ2-3
CDR3 protein: CASLVPGTSPPGTQYF
CDR3 DNA: TGTGCCAGCCTTGTTCCCGGGACTAGCCCTCCGGGTACGCAGTATTTT

clone size: NA
CDR3 length: 14
D gene: TRBD2
V gene: TRBV28
J gene: TRBJ2-3
CDR3 protein: CASTPRGGTDTQYF
CDR3 DNA: TGTGCCAGCACCCCCCGGGGGGGCACAGATACGCAGTATTTT

clone size: NA
CDR3 length: 13
D gene: NA
V gene: TRBV7-3
J gene: TRBJ1-1
CDR3 protein: CASSLDNGLHQVF
CDR3 DNA: TGTGCCAGCAGCTTAGATAACGGACTCCACCAGGTCTTT

clone size: NA
CDR3 length: 16
D gene: NA
V gene: TRBV7-6
J gene: TRBJ2-1
CDR3 protein: CASSLRGGFGQDEQFF
CDR3 DNA: TGTGCCAGCAGCTTACGGGGAGGCTTCGGGCAGGATGAGCAGTTCTTC

clone size: NA
CDR3 length: 14
D gene: TRBD1
V gene: TRBV2
J gene: TRBJ2-7
CDR3 protein: CASGRGTGGYEQYF
CDR3 DNA: TGTGCCAGCGGTCGGGGGACAGGGGGCTACGAGCAGTACTTC

clone size: few
CDR3 length: 13
D gene: NA
V gene: TRBV5-6
J gene: TRBJ2-5
CDR3 protein: CASSLWGGETQYF
CDR3 DNA: TGTGCCAGCAGCTTGTGGGGCGGAGAGACCCAGTACTTC

clone size: NA
CDR3 length: 17
D gene: NA
V gene: TRBV7-9
J gene: TRBJ2-3
CDR3 protein: CASSFWPNLGRTDTQYF
CDR3 DNA: TGTGCCAGCAGCTTTTGGCCCAATTTGGGGCGGACAGATACGCAGTATTTT

clone size: few
CDR3 length: 13
D gene: NA
V gene: TRBV28
J gene: TRBJ1-1
CDR3 protein: CASSLVLDTEAFF
CDR3 DNA: TGTGCCAGCAGTTTAGTTTTGGACACTGAAGCTTTCTTT

clone size: few
CDR3 length: 15
D gene: TRBD1
V gene: TRBV5-1
J gene: TRBJ1-2
CDR3 protein: CASSPSTGFNYGYTF
CDR3 DNA: TGCGCCAGCAGTCCATCGACAGGGTTTAACTATGGCTACACCTTC

clone size: NA
CDR3 length: 15
D gene: NA
V gene: TRBV5-6
J gene: TRBJ1-1
CDR3 protein: CASSSRRSWNTEAFF
CDR3 DNA: TGTGCCAGCAGCTCCCGGAGGTCTTGGAACACTGAAGCTTTCTTT

clone size: few
CDR3 length: 16
D gene: NA
V gene: TRBV2
J gene: TRBJ1-4
CDR3 protein: CASSESGQGLNEKLFF
CDR3 DNA: TGTGCCAGCAGTGAAAGCGGCCAGGGCCTAAATGAAAAACTGTTTTTT

clone size: NA
CDR3 length: 15
D gene: NA
V gene: TRBV19
J gene: TRBJ1-2
CDR3 protein: CASSLTPQGRHGYTF
CDR3 DNA: TGTGCCAGTAGTTTGACCCCTCAGGGGCGGCATGGCTACACCTTC

clone size: NA
CDR3 length: 11
D gene: NA
V gene: TRBV11-2
J gene: TRBJ2-7
CDR3 protein: CASSGNYEQYF
CDR3 DNA: TGTGCCAGCAGCGGAAACTACGAGCAGTACTTC

clone size: NA
CDR3 length: 14
D gene: TRBD1
V gene: TRBV11-3
J gene: TRBJ2-3
CDR3 protein: CASSSGTGTDTQYF
CDR3 DNA: TGTGCCAGCAGCTCCGGGACAGGGACCGATACGCAGTATTTT

clone size: NA
CDR3 length: 14
D gene: NA
V gene: TRBV9
J gene: TRBJ2-5
CDR3 protein: CASSVVGVQETQYF
CDR3 DNA: TGTGCCAGCAGCGTAGTTGGAGTGCAAGAGACCCAGTACTTC

clone size: few
CDR3 length: 15
D gene: TRBD1
V gene: TRBV10-3
J gene: TRBJ2-3
CDR3 protein: CAISAFGTAGDTQYF
CDR3 DNA: TGTGCCATCAGTGCTTTCGGGACAGCTGGGGATACGCAGTATTTT

clone size: NA
CDR3 length: 16
D gene: TRBD2
V gene: TRBV7-3
J gene: TRBJ2-1
CDR3 protein: CASSFASGTTLNEQFF
CDR3 DNA: TGTGCCAGCAGCTTCGCCTCCGGGACTACCCTCAATGAGCAGTTCTTC

clone size: few
CDR3 length: 15
D gene: NA
V gene: TRBV11-2
J gene: TRBJ2-2
CDR3 protein: CASSSRWANTGELFF
CDR3 DNA: TGTGCCAGCAGCTCCCGGTGGGCCAACACCGGGGAGCTGTTTTTT

clone size: few
CDR3 length: 13
D gene: NA
V gene: TRBV13
J gene: TRBJ2-1
CDR3 protein: CASSPGAYNEQFF
CDR3 DNA: TGTGCCAGCAGCCCCGGGGCCTACAATGAGCAGTTCTTC

clone size: many
CDR3 length: 14
D gene: NA
V gene: TRBV25-1
J gene: TRBJ2-3
CDR3 protein: CASSDHSSTDTQYF
CDR3 DNA: TGTGCCAGCAGTGACCACAGTAGCACAGATACGCAGTATTTT

clone size: NA
CDR3 length: 12
D gene: NA
V gene: TRBV2
J gene: TRBJ1-4
CDR3 protein: CASSVVGKKLFF
CDR3 DNA: TGTGCCAGCAGCGTGGTGGGAAAAAAACTGTTTTTT

clone size: many
CDR3 length: 19
D gene: TRBD1
V gene: TRBV23-1
J gene: TRBJ1-4
CDR3 protein: CASRTLHQGRGPTNEKLFF
CDR3 DNA: TGCGCCAGCAGAACCCTCCACCAGGGCAGGGGGCCAACTAATGAAAAACTGTTTTTT

clone size: few
CDR3 length: 14
D gene: NA
V gene: TRBV9
J gene: TRBJ2-1
CDR3 protein: CASSPQVSYNEQFF
CDR3 DNA: TGTGCCAGCAGCCCACAAGTATCCTACAATGAGCAGTTCTTC